These 25 T cell receptor delta chains were all obtained from the same sample, sequenced in a study of gamma-delta chains in newborns, infants, children. TCRdb re-processed the reads via CATT. This sample has around 4,500 delta-chain clones, with roughly 5% found just once. The sequencing sample was made of blood. These receptors all stem from a child who was a newborn, infant or young child, either healthy, febrile or measles-vaccinated (not recorded which).

This clone was found a few times. A much larger clone lies a single base off, so this may be a read error. This specimen includes other DNA sequences encoding the same CDR3. This rearrangement joins TRDV2 to TRDJ3; 13 bases agree with TRDD3. CDR3 size: 19 residues. CDR1 and CDR2 from the germline V gene are GEAIGNYY and EKD. This chain's CDR3 is CACDTVLGDTSWDTRQMFF. For the CDR3, the DNA is TGTGCCTGCGACACCGTACTGGGGGATACGTCCTGGGACACCCGACAGATGTTTTTC.

The J gene was identified as TRDJ2, and no V gene was called; the DNA was not used to check the table's D call, TRDD3. This CDR3 contains 15 residues. The CDR3 region has the DNA TGTGCCTGTGCCATACTGGGGGCTTTGACCTCACACCTCTTCTTT. This encodes CACAILGALTSHLFF.

This clone was seen a few times. The genes are TRDV2 and TRDJ3, with 10 bases aligning to TRDD3. Germline V lookup: CDR1 GEAIGNYY, CDR2 EKD. Trimming cost V 3 bases and J 0 bases; bases outside gene matches: 7. CDR3 size: 19 residues. CDR3 nucleotide sequence: TGTGCCTGTGACTCCGTACTGGGGGATTTCTCCTGGGACACCCGACAGATGTTTTTC. Its translation: CACDSVLGDFSWDTRQMFF.

This clone has a handful of counts. The chain employs TRDV2 and TRDJ3, with 11 bases that match TRDD3. This CDR3 has 20 amino acids. CDR1 is GEAIGNYY, CDR2 EKD, per germline. The junction had 6 bases not matched to a gene; V was cut back by 0 bases and J by 0 bases. The CDR3 protein is CACDTVVLGDSSWDTRQMFF. The CDR3 coding sequence is TGTGCCTGTGACACCGTCGTACTGGGGGATAGCTCCTGGGACACCCGACAGATGTTTTTC.

This clone was found a few times. The junction and the germline gene differ at one end; a read error may be behind it. CDR3 sequence: CALGELYPGRDTDKPIF. DNA of the CDR3: TGTGCTCTTGGGGAACTGTATCCGGGACGCGACACCGATAAACCCATCTTT. The V and J genes are TRDV1 and TRDJ1; D is undetermined. In germline, CDR1 is TSWWSYY, CDR2 QGS. The CDR3 runs to 17 residues.

To note about this clone: This sequence may be a read error, since a much larger clone differs from it by one base. No V segment was called; the J segment is TRDJ3; TRDD3, as called in the table, went unchecked against the DNA. The CDR3 is 21 residues long. The CDR3, as DNA: TGTGCCTGTGACACCGGCTGGGGGATACCCCAGAGCTCCTGTGACACCCGACAGATGTTTTTC. This encodes CACDTGWGIPQSSCDTRQMFF.

This clone appeared a few times. The chain employs TRDV3 and TRDJ1; 13 bases are shared with TRDD3. The CDR3 has 18 amino acids. The germline gives CDR1 TVYSNPD, CDR2 GDNSRS (reference sequence). J gave up 0 bases and V 4 bases, and 14 bases lay outside the gene matches. CDR3 amino acids: CACDTVLGDTRYTDKLIF. In DNA form, the CDR3 reads TGTGCCTGTGACACGGTACTGGGGGATACGCGTTACACCGATAAACTCATCTTT.

This chain joins TRDV1 and TRDJ1; TRDD3 aligns across 9 bases. CDR3 length equals 18 residues. J was trimmed by 0 bases and V by 3 bases; bases with no gene match: 11. In germline, CDR1 is TSWWSYY, CDR2 QGS. CDR3 DNA sequence: TGTGCTCTTGGGGACTCTAACGGGGGATACCGGTACACCGATAAACTCATCTTT. Protein sequence: CALGDSNGGYRYTDKLIF.

This clone was picked up a small number of times. Germline and junction disagree at one end, which may indicate a read error. The identical CDR3 is also encoded by other nucleotide sequences in the sample. As DNA, the CDR3 is TGTGCCTGCGACACCTGGGGGGCAAGCTCCTGGGACACCCGACAGATGTTTTTC. Its translation is CACDTWGASSWDTRQMFF. The chain employs TRDV2 and TRDJ3, with 7 bases aligning to TRDD3. Per the germline V gene, CDR1 is GEAIGNYY and CDR2 is EKD. The CDR3 runs to 18 residues.

The gene calls are TRDV1 and TRDJ1; D unresolved. The CDR3 spans 16 residues. The germline gives CDR1 TSWWSYY, CDR2 QGS. V was clipped by 5 bases and J by 0 bases, with 16 bases between them. The CDR3 loop is CALGPNAGIYTDKLIF. The CDR3, as DNA: TGTGCTCTTGGGCCTAACGCGGGAATCTACACCGATAAACTCATCTTT.

This clone is medium-sized. Other nucleotide sequences in the sample specify the same CDR3. DNA for the CDR3: TGTGCCTGTGACACGGTGGGGGAATCCACCGATAAACTCATCTTT. Encoded protein: CACDTVGESTDKLIF. The chain employs TRDV2 and TRDJ1, with 7 bases matching TRDD3. The germline V gene encodes CDR1 GEAIGNYY and CDR2 EKD. This CDR3 is 15 amino acids long. The ends lost 1 base at V and 1 base at J; junction bases unmatched: 5.

This clone was recorded a few times. V gene TRDV2 combines with J gene TRDJ1; 9 nucleotides match TRDD3. After removal of 5 bases from V and 2 bases from J, the junction contained 14 bases not matched to a gene. The length of the CDR3 is 17 residues. Germline values: CDR1 GEAIGNYY, CDR2 EKD. The CDR3 spells CACGTLLGEKGTDKLIF. The CDR3 DNA reads TGTGCCTGTGGCACTCTACTGGGGGAGAAGGGGACCGATAAACTCATCTTT.

In its sample, this clone was seen a few times. The chain uses TRDV2 and TRDJ3, with 10 bases fitting TRDD3. Germline CDR1 is GEAIGNYY and CDR2 is EKD. The CDR3 spans 19 residues. V lost 0 bases and J lost 0; bases outside the gene matches: 4. The CDR3 loop is CACDTVLGDNSWDTRQMFF. The CDR3 DNA reads as TGTGCCTGTGACACCGTGCTGGGGGATAACTCCTGGGACACCCGACAGATGTTTTTC.

This clone was observed a few times. This chain uses TRDV2 with TRDJ3; 10 nucleotides align to TRDD3. The CDR3 is 18 amino acids. After removal of 0 bases from V and 3 bases from J, the junction contained 4 bases not matched to a gene. Germline-derived CDR1 and CDR2 are GEAIGNYY and EKD. The CDR3 nucleotides are TGTGCCTGTGACACCGTACTGGGGGATCTCTGGGACACCCGACAGATGTTTTTC. It specifies CACDTVLGDLWDTRQMFF.

This clone came up a few times. The chain recombines TRDV2 with TRDJ1, with 8 bases matching TRDD3. Germline V gene lookup returns CDR1 GEAIGNYY and CDR2 EKD. V shed 3 bases and J 3 bases; nucleotides not matched to a gene: 5. This CDR3 is 14 amino acids long. CDR3 protein: CACDALLGADKLIF. The DNA of the CDR3 is TGTGCCTGTGACGCCTTACTGGGGGCCGATAAACTCATCTTT.

This clone was counted between two and nine times. The J gene is TRDJ2, the V gene TRDV3; 10 bases align to TRDD3. The CDR3 is made up of 17 amino acids. J gave up 4 bases and V 4 bases, and 15 bases lay outside the gene matches. The germline CDR1 and CDR2 sequences are TVYSNPD and GDNSRS (reference sequence). Here the CDR3 reads CASRGSYWGMKTAQLFF. In nucleotides, the CDR3 is TGTGCCTCCCGGGGCTCCTACTGGGGGATGAAGACAGCACAACTCTTCTTT. The whole variable domain, remainder taken from reference TRDV3 and TRDJ2, is CDKVTQSSPDQTVASGSEVVLLCTYDTVYSNPDLFWYRIRPDYSFQFVFYGDNSRSEGADFTQGRFSVKHILTQKAFHLVISPVRTEDSATYYCASRGSYWGMKTAQLFFGKGTQLIVEP.

The CDR3, as DNA: TGTGCCTGTGACACCGCAGGGGGATACCGGTCCTCCTGGGACACCCGACAGATGTTTTTC. Amino acid sequence: CACDTAGGYRSSWDTRQMFF. This chain uses TRDV2 with TRDJ3; TRDD3 agrees at 9 bases. V trimming: 0 bases; J trimming: 0 bases; junction bases outside the gene matches: 8. This CDR3 contains 20 residues. Germline V gives CDR1 GEAIGNYY, CDR2 EKD.

This clone was seen a handful of times. With a much larger clone just one base away, this may be a read error. The rearrangement links TRDV2 to TRDJ3; 12 bases agree with TRDD3. J was trimmed by 0 bases and V by 0 bases; bases with no gene match: 8. The V gene's germline CDR1 is GEAIGNYY and CDR2 EKD. The CDR3 is 21 amino acids. The CDR3 sequence: CACDTDWGIPQSSWDTRQMFF. In nucleotides, the CDR3 is TGTGCCTGTGACACCGACTGGGGGATACCCCAGAGCTCCTGGGACACCCGACAGATGTTTTTC.

This chain links TRDV2 with TRDJ3; D might be TRDD3 (5 bases). CDR3 length equals 18 residues. Per germline, CDR1 GEAIGNYY and CDR2 EKD. The V end was cut by 1 base, the J end by 0 bases, with 12 bases between. As DNA, the CDR3 is TGTGCCTGTGACACTGGGGTACCAAGCTCCTGGGACACCCGACAGATGTTTTTC. This codes for CACDTGVPSSWDTRQMFF.

This clone was found a few times. V usage is TRDV2 and J usage is TRDJ1; TRDD3 matches 8 bases. This CDR3 spans 15 amino acids. From germline, CDR1 is GEAIGNYY and CDR2 EKD. V lost 3 bases and J lost 0; bases outside the gene matches: 5. The CDR3: CACDLLGVNTDKLIF. In DNA, the CDR3 is TGTGCCTGTGACCTACTGGGGGTTAACACCGATAAACTCATCTTT.

The chain employs TRDV1 and TRDJ1; 9 bases are shared with TRDD3. The CDR3 spans 20 residues. V lost 2 bases to trimming and J lost 3 bases; unmatched junction nucleotides: 19. Germline values: CDR1 TSWWSYY, CDR2 QGS. CDR3 coding DNA: TGTGCTCTTGGGGAAGGTTTTCGGCGTACTGGGGGACCCGTCGCCGATAAACTCATCTTT. Translation: CALGEGFRRTGGPVADKLIF.

As for this clone: One base away lies a much larger clone, so this may be a sequencing read error. The same CDR3 can be traced to other DNA sequences in this sample. The chain employs TRDV2 and TRDJ1; a weak D match, TRDD3 (5 bases). This CDR3 has 14 amino acids. Germline V gene lookup returns CDR1 GEAIGNYY and CDR2 EKD. V was trimmed by 0 bases and J by 4 bases, leaving 11 bases between them. For the CDR3, the DNA is TGTGCCTGTGACACCTGGGGAATACGCGATAAACTCATCTTT. It is translated as CACDTWGIRDKLIF.

This clone showed up just a few times. The V and J genes are TRDV3 and TRDJ2; TRDD3 matches at 7 bases. The germline CDR1 and CDR2 sequences are TVYSNPD and GDNSRS (reference sequence). Unmatched junction bases numbered 10, after V lost 2 bases and J lost 4 bases. The CDR3 runs to 15 residues. The CDR3: CAFWRDTPPTAQLFF. The CDR3 bases are TGTGCCTTTTGGCGGGATACCCCTCCGACAGCACAACTCTTCTTT.

In its sample, this clone was seen a few times. This sequence joins TRDV1 and TRDJ1; 10 bases are shared with TRDD3. The CDR3 loop spans 20 amino acids. The germline gives CDR1 TSWWSYY, CDR2 QGS. Germline trimming cut 1 base from V and 0 bases from J; bases unmatched to any gene: 14. In DNA, the CDR3 is TGTGCTCTTGGGGAACGGTGGGGCCTACCAACTGGGGGATACACCGATAAACTCATCTTT. Translation: CALGERWGLPTGGYTDKLIF.

By share, this clone counts as medium-sized. The V gene is TRAV29/DV5, the J gene TRDJ1, with TRDD3 matching over 9 bases. This CDR3 has 16 residues. Trimming removed 2 bases from V and 0 bases from J; junction bases left unmatched: 8. Germline lookup yields CDR1 NSMFDY and CDR2 ISSIKDK. CDR3 coding DNA: TGTGCAGCAAGTTCCAACTGGGGGACGTACACCGATAAACTCATCTTT. This codes for CAASSNWGTYTDKLIF.